This is a list of T cell receptor beta chains from one sample in a study of post-analysis software for immune sequencing data. TCRdb re-derived calls from the PCR reads in MiXCR, one entry per CDR3 protein. The sample has about half a million distinct CDR3 sequences, 45% seen once. The sample consisted of blood. Receptor source: a girl under 18 with multiple sclerosis. CDR3s include the opening cysteine and the closing phenylalanine or tryptophan. D genes are given only for firm matches. Size values are once, few and many counts, or a class for expanded clones, and some rows have none.

j_gene	v_gene	d_gene	abundance	CDR3aa	CDR3nt
TRBJ2-1	TRBV29-1	.	few	CSVAPVLGNNEQFF	TGCAGCGTTGCCCCGGTTTTGGGTAACAATGAGCAGTTCTTC
TRBJ2-4	TRBV6-1	.	.	CASSEGRAKNIQYF	TGTGCCAGCAGTGAGGGGCGGGCCAAAAACATTCAGTACTTC
TRBJ1-2	TRBV29-1	.	few	CSVADRPNYGYTF	TGCAGCGTTGCCGACAGACCTAACTATGGCTACACCTTC
TRBJ2-7	TRBV20-1	.	few	CSANLLGIYEQYF	TGCAGTGCCAACCTCCTCGGCATATACGAGCAGTACTTC
TRBJ2-1	TRBV12-3/TRBV12-4	TRBD2	.	CASSPGLAGPHEQFF	TGTGCCAGCTCCCCGGGACTAGCGGGACCCCATGAGCAGTTCTTC
TRBJ1-2	TRBV3-1	.	.	CASSVRDTYGYTF	TGTGCCAGCAGCGTGAGGGATACCTATGGCTACACCTTC
TRBJ1-1	TRBV7-3	.	.	CASSRTTGGGEAFF	TGTGCCAGCAGCCGTACAACAGGCGGGGGTGAAGCTTTCTTT
TRBJ2-3	TRBV6-5	TRBD2	.	CASSYLPPREGVTDTQYF	TGTGCCAGCAGTTACCTCCCCCCGCGGGAGGGAGTCACAGATACGCAGTATTTT
TRBJ2-1	TRBV6-5	TRBD2	.	CASSYRGSGTDEQLF	TGTGCCAGCAGTTACCGGGGTAGCGGGACCGATGAGCAGTTATTC
TRBJ2-1	TRBV28	.	.	CASSLETVNEQFF	TGTGCCAGCAGTTTAGAGACAGTCAATGAGCAGTTCTTC
TRBJ2-7	TRBV25-1	.	.	CASSEVDSILYEQYF	TGTGCCAGCAGTGAAGTTGACTCGATCCTCTACGAGCAGTACTTC
TRBJ2-1	TRBV4-3	.	few	CASSPDSDPHNEQFF	TGCGCCAGCAGCCCCGACAGCGACCCCCACAATGAGCAGTTCTTC
TRBJ1-2	TRBV28	.	few	CASIGQNYGYTF	TGTGCCAGCATAGGGCAGAACTATGGCTACACCTTC
TRBJ1-2	TRBV29-1	.	many	CSVDFRPGYGYTF	TGCAGCGTTGATTTTCGGCCTGGCTATGGCTACACCTTC
TRBJ1-1	TRBV29-1	.	.	CSAGSEGLNTEAFF	TGCAGCGCCGGCTCAGAGGGTCTGAACACTGAAGCTTTCTTT
TRBJ2-5	TRBV6-2/TRBV6-3	TRBD2	.	CASGGERKQYF	TGTGCCAGTGGGGGGGAGAGGAAGCAGTACTTC
TRBJ2-5	TRBV7-9	TRBD1	few	CASSSSGTGTEYF	TGTGCCAGCAGCTCTTCCGGGACAGGGACTGAGTACTTC
TRBJ2-7	TRBV20-1	TRBD1	.	CSAWTGSGEQYF	TGCAGTGCTTGGACAGGGTCCGGGGAGCAGTACTTC
TRBJ2-1	TRBV20-1	TRBD2	.	CSASRRGTTYNEQFF	TGCAGTGCTAGTCGTCGGGGGACTACCTACAATGAGCAGTTCTTC
TRBJ2-7	TRBV20-1	.	.	CSARPRGPYEQYF	TGCAGTGCTAGACCCAGGGGACCCTACGAGCAGTACTTC
TRBJ2-7	TRBV30	TRBD1	few	CAWSRDRDYEQYF	TGTGCCTGGAGTCGCGACAGGGACTACGAGCAGTACTTC
TRBJ2-3	TRBV10-3	TRBD1	few	CAISATGVTDTQYF	TGTGCCATCAGTGCCACAGGGGTCACAGATACGCAGTATTTT
TRBJ2-5	TRBV6-5	.	.	CASSYGGANQETQYF	TGTGCCAGCAGTTACGGCGGGGCAAACCAAGAGACCCAGTACTTC
TRBJ2-7	TRBV29-1	TRBD1	.	CSVAGQGAYEQYF	TGCAGCGTCGCCGGACAGGGAGCCTACGAGCAGTACTTC
TRBJ2-3	TRBV12-3/TRBV12-4	TRBD2	many	CASSLDTSGSTDTQYF	TGTGCCAGCAGTTTAGATACTAGCGGTAGCACAGATACGCAGTATTTT
TRBJ2-1	TRBV15	TRBD2	few	CATSRDEAGGPGEQFF	TGTGCCACCAGCAGAGATGAAGCGGGAGGGCCGGGTGAGCAGTTCTTC
TRBJ2-1	TRBV12-3/TRBV12-4	.	.	CASRPNGGHYNEQFF	TGTGCCAGCAGACCGAATGGTGGGCACTACAATGAGCAGTTCTTC
TRBJ2-7	TRBV29-1	.	few	CSVGSGLSYEQYF	TGCAGCGTTGGCAGCGGGCTCTCCTACGAGCAGTACTTC
TRBJ2-7	TRBV20-1	.	.	CSASDEAYEQYF	TGCAGTGCTAGCGACGAAGCCTACGAGCAGTACTTC
TRBJ2-7	TRBV7-2	TRBD2	.	CASRKPGLGIYEQYF	TGTGCCAGCAGAAAACCGGGACTAGGCATTTACGAGCAGTACTTC
TRBJ2-1	TRBV6-4	.	.	CASSEALRSSYNEQFF	TGTGCCAGCAGTGAGGCTTTGCGAAGCTCCTACAATGAGCAGTTCTTC
TRBJ2-5	TRBV29-1	.	few	CSVGNRATGETQYF	TGCAGCGTTGGAAACAGGGCCACGGGGGAGACCCAGTACTTC
TRBJ2-5	TRBV4-3	.	few	CASSQTTIGETQYF	TGCGCCAGCAGCCAGACCACGATCGGGGAGACCCAGTACTTC
TRBJ2-7	TRBV7-9	TRBD2	.	CASSPRTSGNSYEQYF	TGTGCCAGCAGCCCCAGGACTAGCGGGAACTCCTACGAGCAGTACTTC
TRBJ2-3	TRBV7-9	.	.	CASSSTDPLKDTQYF	TGTGCCAGCAGCTCAACGGACCCTTTAAAAGATACGCAGTATTTT
TRBJ2-3	TRBV3-1	.	.	CASSQAPRDTQYF	TGTGCCAGCAGCCAAGCGCCGCGAGATACGCAGTATTTT
TRBJ2-7	TRBV6-5	.	.	CASSPVPYNYEQYF	TGTGCCAGCAGTCCCGTTCCTTACAACTACGAGCAGTACTTC
TRBJ2-7	TRBV9	.	.	CASSVTDGYEQYF	TGTGCCAGCAGCGTAACCGATGGCTACGAGCAGTACTTC
TRBJ2-7	TRBV7-9	TRBD1	few	CASSLTGGDYEQYF	TGTGCCAGCAGCTTAACAGGGGGCGACTACGAGCAGTACTTC
TRBJ2-1	TRBV9	.	.	CASSVWGSEQFF	TGTGCCAGCAGCGTTTGGGGCTCAGAGCAGTTCTTC
TRBJ2-3	TRBV28	TRBD2	.	CAGTSGSSDTQYF	TGTGCCGGGACTAGCGGGAGCTCAGATACGCAGTATTTT
TRBJ2-1	TRBV5-1	.	.	CASSIGTPLMNEQFF	TGCGCCAGCAGCATCGGGACCCCCTTAATGAATGAGCAGTTCTTC
TRBJ2-7	TRBV28	.	.	CASSFLGRRRGAYEQYF	TGTGCCAGCAGTTTTCTTGGTCGTAGGAGGGGGGCCTACGAGCAGTACTTC
TRBJ2-5	TRBV7-9	.	.	CASSLARAGEEAQYF	TGTGCCAGCAGCTTGGCCCGGGCAGGCGAGGAAGCCCAGTACTTC
TRBJ2-7	TRBV12-3/TRBV12-4	TRBD2	.	CASSTGGASYEQYF	TGTGCCAGCAGTACGGGGGGGGCCTCCTACGAGCAGTACTTC
TRBJ1-5	TRBV15	TRBD1	few	CATSRGTGVQPQHF	TGTGCCACCAGCAGAGGGACAGGGGTTCAGCCCCAGCATTTT
TRBJ1-5	TRBV18	.	.	CASSPGLGNQPQHF	TGTGCCAGCTCACCAGGGCTCGGGAATCAGCCCCAGCATTTT
TRBJ2-3	TRBV28	.	few	CASSLPYSTDTQYF	TGTGCCAGCAGTTTACCCTATAGCACAGATACGCAGTATTTT
TRBJ1-1	TRBV12-3/TRBV12-4	.	.	CASLYVFDWNTEAFF	TGTGCCAGCCTATACGTTTTCGACTGGAACACTGAAGCTTTCTTT
TRBJ2-1	TRBV7-7	TRBD2	.	CASSLNSGLAGNEQFF	TGTGCTAGCAGCTTAAACTCTGGACTAGCGGGAAATGAGCAGTTCTTC
TRBJ2-3	TRBV5-5	TRBD2	.	CASSPEAGERADTQYF	TGTGCCAGCAGTCCGGAAGCGGGAGAGAGGGCAGATACGCAGTATTTT
TRBJ2-5	TRBV29-1	.	few	CSVHYSNYQETQYF	TGCAGCGTCCACTACTCGAATTACCAAGAGACCCAGTACTTC
TRBJ2-3	TRBV15	TRBD2	few	CATSRVGGSSTDTQYF	TGTGCCACCAGCAGAGTCGGGGGGTCTAGCACAGATACGCAGTATTTT
TRBJ2-7	TRBV9	.	few	CASSVGQIATALYEQYF	TGTGCCAGCAGCGTAGGACAAATAGCGACAGCCCTCTACGAGCAGTACTTC
TRBJ1-6	TRBV2	.	.	CASSGAQGTGSPPHF	TGTGCCAGCAGTGGGGCCCAGGGGACCGGTTCACCCCCCCACTTT
TRBJ1-2	TRBV18	TRBD1	.	CASSSRTGRYGYTF	TGTGCCAGCTCATCGAGGACAGGGCGCTATGGCTACACCTTC
TRBJ1-4	TRBV28	.	few	CASSFPTRDEKLFF	TGTGCCAGCAGTTTTCCGACCAGGGACGAAAAACTGTTTTTT
TRBJ2-1	TRBV4-1	.	.	CASSQPGDSYNEQFF	TGCGCCAGCAGCCAACCTGGAGACTCCTACAATGAGCAGTTCTTC
TRBJ2-1	TRBV7-9	TRBD2	.	CASSFRRELGEQFF	TGTGCCAGCAGCTTTCGGCGGGAGTTAGGGGAGCAGTTCTTC